This T cell receptor (beta chain) derives from a study of beta chain features in type 1 diabetes. Study findings and constraints: Among type 1 diabetes patients, VDJ junctions had fewer insertions and more deletions. Any PCR bias toward short templates would affect both groups alike. Relative to healthy donors, patients appeared to have naive, central memory and Treg TCRB repertoires that were more similar.

In the case of this clone: Antigen specificity is unknown.

Central memory, naive, regulatory and stem cell-like memory CD4+ cells were sorted by CD45RO/CCR7/CD25/CD127/CD95/CD27. V lost 2 bases and J lost 5; bases outside the gene matches: 4. The CDR3 totals 14 residues. Germline assignment: CDR1 SGHTA and CDR2 FQGNSA. Every isolated RNA sample was fully reverse transcribed, so sequencing captured expressed TCRB transcripts. Data came from immunoSEQ multiplex PCR; TCRdb stores just in-frame clones and leaves some out. The table has 150,000 to 200,000 clones, approximately 13% seen once. The chain links TRBV7-2 to TRBJ2-5; 8 bases map to TRBD1. Sequenced sample: central memory CD4+ T cells from blood. The sequence was collected from a woman under 30 in good health. CDR3 DNA: TGTGCCAGCAGCTTAACAGGGGGGTTGGAGACCCAGTACTTC. This translates into CASSLTGGLETQYF.